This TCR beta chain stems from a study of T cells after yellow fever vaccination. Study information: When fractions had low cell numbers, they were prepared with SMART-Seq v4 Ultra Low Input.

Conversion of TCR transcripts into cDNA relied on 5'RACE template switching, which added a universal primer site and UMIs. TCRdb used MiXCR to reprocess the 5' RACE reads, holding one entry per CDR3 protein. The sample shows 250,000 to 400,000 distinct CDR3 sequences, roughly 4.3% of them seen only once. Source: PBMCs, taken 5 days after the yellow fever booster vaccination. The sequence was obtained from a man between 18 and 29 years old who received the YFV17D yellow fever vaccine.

The CDR3 nucleotides are TGCAGTGCTAGTGGGCTAGCGGGGACAGATACGCAGTATTTT. Protein product: CSASGLAGTDTQYF. The chain recombines TRBV20-1 with TRBJ2-3; 9 bases match TRBD2. J gave up 3 bases and V 3 bases, and 4 bases lay outside the gene matches. The germline gives CDR1 DFQATT, CDR2 SNEGSKA (reference sequence). The CDR3 totals 14 residues.